These 8 T cell receptor beta chains came from one sample sequenced in a study of shared clonotypes between healthy human individuals. The assay was immunoSEQ multiplex PCR, and TCRdb's table has in-frame clones only and misses some. The repertoire holds 150,000 to 200,000 clones, 65% to 70% seen once, with more than 9% in the top ten. The specimen sequenced was memory CD4+ T cells sorted from blood. The subset is: CD45RA-negative fraction. The source is a man aged 25-45 years in good health.

The table lists this clone with a few counts. The chain recombines TRBV30 with TRBJ2-2; D is unresolved. Germline V CDR1 and CDR2: GTSNPN, SVGIG (reference sequence). The CDR3 sequence is 13 residues long. The V end lost 4 bases, the J end lost 5 bases, and 11 bases lay between the germline ends. The CDR3 DNA reads as TGTGCCTGGACCTTATCGGGTACCGGGGAGCTGTTTTTT. Its protein is CAWTLSGTGELFF.

This chain links TRBV7-2 with TRBJ2-1; the D is unclear. This CDR3 contains 11 residues. Germline loops: CDR1 SGHTA, CDR2 FQGNSA. Deletions cut 5 bases from V and 6 bases from J, with 5 bases between. In nucleotides, the CDR3 is TGTGCCAGCAGCACCTTCAATGAGCAGTTCTTC. This gives the protein CASSTFNEQFF. The variable domain in full, with the rest retrieved from reference TRBV7-2 and TRBJ2-1, is GAGVSQSPSNKVTEKGKDVELRCDPISGHTALYWYRQSLGQGLEFLIYFQGNSAPDKSGLPSDRFSAERTGGSVSTLTIQRTQQEDSAVYLCASSTFNEQFFGPGTRLTVL.

The gene calls are TRBV5-4 and TRBJ2-1; 13 positions agree with TRBD2. Germline trimming cut 4 bases from V and 7 bases from J; bases unmatched to any gene: 8. The V gene's germline CDR1 is SGHNT and CDR2 YYREEE (reference sequence). This CDR3 is 16 amino acids long. Here the CDR3 reads CASSTNRLAGGNEQFF. The CDR3, as DNA: TGTGCCAGCAGCACCAATCGACTAGCGGGAGGAAATGAGCAGTTCTTC.

This chain links TRBV6-5 with TRBJ2-7; 9 nucleotides align to TRBD2. CDR1 and CDR2 from the germline V gene are MNHEY and SVGAGI. The CDR3 sequence is 13 residues long. V gave up 2 bases and J gave up 11 bases; unmatched junction bases: 7. CDR3 sequence reads: CASSYTPGLAEYF. The CDR3 nucleotides are TGTGCCAGCAGTTACACCCCGGGACTAGCTGAGTACTTC.

The rearrangement joins TRBV20-1 to TRBJ2-7; D gene ambiguous. V was pared by 3 bases and J by 5 bases, with 8 bases between. Germline V lookup: CDR1 DFQATT, CDR2 SNEGSKA (reference sequence). The CDR3 has 11 amino acids. The CDR3 sequence is CSASKKNEQYF. The DNA for the CDR3 is TGCAGTGCTAGTAAGAAGAACGAGCAGTACTTC.

V and J are TRBV10-2 and TRBJ2-2; 9 positions match TRBD1. CDR3 length: 13 residues. Unmatched junction bases numbered 4, after V lost 7 bases and J lost 7 bases. CDR1 is WSHSY and CDR2 is SAAADI in the germline V gene. The DNA for the CDR3 is TGCGCCAGCAACAGACAGGGGGGCGGGGAGCTGTTTTTT. As protein: CASNRQGGGELFF.

This clone has only a few counts. The sample carries other DNA sequences with the same CDR3. The chain carries TRBV7-8 and TRBJ1-1; D is ambiguous. The CDR3 is 13 amino acids. V lost 3 bases to trimming and J lost 3 bases, with 8 bases between them. The V gene's germline CDR1 is SGHVS and CDR2 FQNEAQ. As DNA, the CDR3 is TGTGCCAGCAGCTTGGGTGGGGACACTGAAGCTTTCTTT. Encoded protein: CASSLGGDTEAFF.

This clone was detected many times. J is TRBJ1-5 and V is TRBV2, with a possible D match to TRBD1 (6 bases). Germline V gives CDR1 SNHLY, CDR2 FYNNEI. V lost 3 bases to trimming and J lost 3 bases, with 9 bases between them. The CDR3 length is 14 residues. The CDR3 DNA reads as TGTGCCAGCAGTGATCGGACAGACAATCAGCCCCAGCATTTT. Translation gives CASSDRTDNQPQHF.